The 22 T cell receptor beta chains below all came from one sample that was sequenced in a study of CD8+ T cells in alopecia areata. CD25+CD127- cells were obtained by sorting CD4+ cells, for roughly five patients. Once RNA had been extracted, it was reverse transcribed into cDNA to act as the sequencing template. Libraries were prepared by immunoSEQ multiplex PCR; TCRdb keeps only in-frame clonotypes and omits some of them. The sample carries about 14,000 clones, around 60% recorded once. Sample: CD4+ Tregs sorted from blood. All receptors come from a human donor with alopecia areata.

This chain links TRBV5-1 with TRBJ2-2, with 8 bases fitting TRBD2. The CDR3 spans 19 residues. Trimming cost V 1 base and J 0 bases; bases outside gene matches: 11. Germline V gene data show CDR1 as SGHRS and CDR2 as YFSETQ. CDR3 sequence (DNA): TGCGCCAGCAGCTTGAATGTAGTAGCGGGGACGCCGAACACCGGGGAGCTGTTTTTT. This codes for CASSLNVVAGTPNTGELFF.

The chain combines TRBV2 with TRBJ2-3; D is possibly TRBD2 (6 bases). Per germline, CDR1 SNHLY and CDR2 FYNNEI. Trimming cost V 8 bases and J 1 base, with 13 bases left between them. The CDR3 runs to 14 residues. The CDR3 DNA is TGTGCCAGCGGAGGGTCCTTTCGCACAGATACGCAGTATTTT. Amino acids: CASGGSFRTDTQYF.

The chain has TRBV28 and TRBJ2-1; 7 bases align to TRBD2. V shed 3 bases and J 5 bases; nucleotides not matched to a gene: 7. Germline CDR1 is MDHEN and CDR2 is SYDVKM. This CDR3 region has 15 residues. The CDR3 here is CASSFPGTTHNEQFF. CDR3 DNA sequence: TGTGCCAGCAGTTTCCCCGGGACTACTCACAATGAGCAGTTCTTC.

This clone came up once. V is TRBV10-2 and J is TRBJ1-2, with D possibly TRBD1 on 6 matching bases. The CDR3 runs 15 residues. CDR1 WSHSY and CDR2 SAAADI come from the germline V gene. The ends were cut back, 8 bases at V and 1 base at J, with 17 bases in the middle. The CDR3 DNA follows: TGCGCCAGCGCCACCGTGCAGGGGCTTAACTATGGCTACACCTTC. Residues: CASATVQGLNYGYTF.

In its sample, this clone was seen once. V and J are TRBV14 and TRBJ2-3; a possible D gene is TRBD1 (5 bases). The V end lost 4 bases, the J end lost 8 bases, and 13 bases lay between the germline ends. Germline V gene lookup returns CDR1 SGHDN and CDR2 FVKESK. This CDR3 is built from 13 residues. In nucleotides, the CDR3 is TGTGCCAGCAGCCGAGCCATAGGGGTTACGCAGTATTTT. Translation gives CASSRAIGVTQYF.

The V and J genes are TRBV29-1 and TRBJ2-1; TRBD2 matches at 14 bases. The CDR3 contains 13 residues. Germline CDR1 and CDR2: SQVTM and ANQGSEA. V gave up 7 bases and J gave up 8 bases; unmatched junction bases: 4. CDR3 in DNA: TGCAGCGCAAGGACTAGCGGGAGGTATGAGCAGTTCTTC. Translating it yields CSARTSGRYEQFF.

The chain employs TRBV7-9 and TRBJ2-1, with 7 nucleotides matching TRBD2. The CDR3 extends over 12 amino acids. Germline V gives CDR1 SEHNR, CDR2 FQNEAQ (reference sequence). With 4 bases clipped from V and 8 bases from J, the junction kept 2 bases outside the gene matches. This CDR3 reads CASSSGGHEQFF. The CDR3 DNA is TGTGCCAGCAGCTCGGGGGGTCATGAGCAGTTCTTC.

J is TRBJ2-5 and V is TRBV6-1, with TRBD1 identical over 8 bases. The CDR3 length is 14 residues. V was pared by 6 bases and J by 6 bases, with 9 bases of the junction left unmatched. Germline V gene data show CDR1 as MNHNS and CDR2 as SASEGT. CDR3 loop: CASRPDRGRQTQYF. The CDR3 nucleotides read TGTGCCAGCAGGCCCGACAGGGGAAGGCAGACCCAGTACTTC.

The CDR3 here is CASSLAGGSSYNEQFF. CDR3 nucleotides: TGCGCCAGCAGCTTGGCCGGGGGCAGCTCCTACAATGAGCAGTTCTTC. The V and J genes are TRBV5-1 and TRBJ2-1; D may be TRBD1 or TRBD2 (6 bases each). CDR3 length: 16 amino acids. Trimming left V 0 bases short and J 0 bases short, with 10 bases between. Germline CDR1 and CDR2: SGHRS and YFSETQ.

The rearrangement joins TRBV6-5 to TRBJ2-7; D perhaps matches TRBD1 (6 bases). The germline V gene has CDR1 MNHEY and CDR2 SVGAGI. The CDR3 spans 16 residues. V was pared by 4 bases and J by 2 bases, with 18 bases between. This CDR3 reads CASSSSGHSFAYEQYF. The CDR3 region has the DNA TGTGCCAGCAGTTCCTCGGGACATTCTTTTGCCTACGAGCAGTACTTC.

V is TRBV19 and J is TRBJ1-5; possibly TRBD1 for D (5 bases). V lost 3 bases and J lost 1, with 7 bases in between. Looked up from germline, CDR1 is LNHDA and CDR2 is SQIVND (reference sequence). This CDR3 has 14 residues. The DNA for the CDR3 is TGTGCCAGTAGTATCAAGGGGAGCAATCAGCCCCAGCATTTT. It codes for CASSIKGSNQPQHF.

The chain uses TRBV5-1 and TRBJ2-1; TRBD2 matches 16 bases. Losses at the gene ends were 4 bases for V and 15 bases for J; bases not matched to a gene: 7. The CDR3 length is 14 residues. Germline assignment: CDR1 SGHRS and CDR2 YFSETQ. This CDR3 is CASSPGTSGRVRFF. The CDR3 nucleotides are TGCGCCAGCAGCCCCGGGACTAGCGGGAGGGTGAGGTTCTTC.

This clone is a singleton in its sample. The chain uses TRBV7-2 and TRBJ2-5, with unresolved D. The J call could be wrong; TRBJ2-7 is a better fit for the DNA end. From germline, CDR1 is SGHTA and CDR2 FQGNSA. CDR3 size: 15 residues. The DNA of the CDR3 is TGTGCCAGCAGCTTAGTTACGGAATTCTCCTACGAGCAGTACTTC. Its protein product is CASSLVTEFSYEQYF.

This clone turned up a few times. The V and J genes are TRBV7-9 and TRBJ2-7, with D perhaps TRBD2 (7 bases). From germline, CDR1 is SEHNR and CDR2 FQNEAQ (reference sequence). The CDR3 is 17 residues long. Trimming took off 5 bases at V and 2 bases at J, with 22 bases between the two ends. The DNA for the CDR3 is TGTGCCAGCAGCACCGGCGGGGGCGAGCGGTCTACCTACGAGCAGTACTTC. Translated, it gives CASSTGGGERSTYEQYF.

In its sample, this clone was seen once. The genes are TRBV7-3 and TRBJ2-3; D gene unclear. Germline V gives CDR1 SGHTA, CDR2 FQGTGA. The CDR3 is 12 amino acids. V gave up 4 bases and J gave up 0 bases, with 2 bases separating them. CDR3 in DNA: TGTGCCAGCAGCTCAAGCACAGATACGCAGTATTTT. It is translated as CASSSSTDTQYF.

The chain links TRBV5-4 to TRBJ1-4, with TRBD1 identical over 7 bases. CDR1 and CDR2 (germline): SGHNT, YYREEE (reference sequence). The CDR3 has 14 residues. The V segment lost 0 bases and the J segment 7 bases; nucleotides outside the gene matches: 3. The CDR3 coding sequence is TGTGCCAGCAGCTTGGACAGGGGACGTGAAAAACTGTTTTTT. Amino acids: CASSLDRGREKLFF.

This clone qualifies as medium-sized. The rearrangement joins TRBV18 to TRBJ1-1, with D unclear. The germline CDR1 and CDR2 sequences are KGHSH and LQKENI. The CDR3 length is 12 residues. The ends were cut back, 1 base at V and 8 bases at J, with 8 bases in the middle. CDR3 amino acids: CASSPRGVEAFF. The CDR3 nucleotides read TGTGCCAGCTCACCACGAGGAGTAGAAGCTTTCTTT.

This chain links TRBV7-9 with TRBJ2-5, with 7 positions matching TRBD2. The germline V gene encodes CDR1 SEHNR and CDR2 FQNEAQ (reference sequence). This CDR3 region has 15 residues. The ends lost 7 bases at V and 2 bases at J; junction bases unmatched: 10. CDR3 sequence: CASISGASGQETQYF. In DNA form, the CDR3 reads TGTGCCAGCATATCTGGGGCTAGCGGACAAGAGACCCAGTACTTC.

This clone was counted between two and nine times. The chain recombines TRBV10-3 with TRBJ2-7, with TRBD2 matching 15 bases. CDR3 length: 16 residues. Per germline, CDR1 ENHRY and CDR2 SYGVKD. V gave up 2 bases and J gave up 4 bases; unmatched junction bases: 3. CDR3 residues: CAISEGLAGGPYEQYF. In nucleotides, the CDR3 is TGTGCCATCAGTGAGGGACTAGCGGGAGGGCCGTACGAGCAGTACTTC.

This chain links TRBV5-1 with TRBJ2-6; no firm D call. The V gene lost 2 bases and the J gene lost 0 bases, with 3 bases spanning the gap. The CDR3 runs to 14 residues. Germline CDR1 SGHRS, CDR2 YFSETQ. CDR3 amino acids: CASSFYSGANVLTF. DNA for the CDR3: TGCGCCAGCAGCTTTTACTCTGGGGCCAACGTCCTGACTTTC.

The V and J genes are TRBV5-4 and TRBJ1-2; possibly TRBD1 for D (5 bases). V lost 4 bases and J 6 bases, leaving 16 bases between the germline ends. CDR1 SGHNT and CDR2 YYREEE come from the germline V gene (reference sequence). The CDR3 covers 14 residues. CDR3 bases: TGTGCCAGCAGCCCCTCAGCCAGGGCTGATGGCTACACCTTC. This gives the protein CASSPSARADGYTF.

V usage is TRBV7-8 and J usage is TRBJ2-3, with D perhaps TRBD2 (6 bases). The V gene lost 3 bases and the J gene lost 4 bases, with 11 bases spanning the gap. The length of the CDR3 is 14 residues. Germline CDR1 and CDR2: SGHVS and FQNEAQ. The CDR3 protein is CASSFGGGSDTQYF. As DNA, the CDR3 is TGTGCCAGCAGCTTCGGGGGAGGCTCAGATACGCAGTATTTT.